These T cell receptor beta chains were read from a single sample in a study of identical twins. A single record per CDR3 protein comes from TCRdb applying MiXCR to the 5' RACE reads. The sample records hundreds of thousands of distinct CDR3 sequences, roughly an eighth being singletons. The same data also went into a second study, on yellow fever vaccine responses in identical twins.

Sequencing was carried out using PBMCs. Receptors originate from a woman between 18 and 29 years old in good health. Both conserved end residues are part of each CDR3. Each record gives: J gene, D gene, clone size, V gene, CDR3 DNA, CDR3 protein. D genes are given only for firm matches. Some rows have no size entry. The others give once, few or many, or a class for an expanded clone.

TRBJ2-3 TRBD2 few TRBV20-1 TGCAGTGCACGGAAGGTGGGACTAAGTCTCACAGATACGCAGTATTTT CSARKVGLSLTDTQYF
TRBJ2-7 NA NA TRBV5-1 TGCGCCAGCAGCTTGAGGGCCGAACCCATAGTCTCCTACGAGCAGTACTTC CASSLRAEPIVSYEQYF
TRBJ1-1 NA NA TRBV29-1 TGCAGCGCCCACCGACAGGACGGAGTAGCTTTCTTT CSAHRQDGVAFF
TRBJ2-7 TRBD1 NA TRBV4-1 TGCGCCAGCAGCCAAGTACAGGGGAGCTACGAGCAGTACTTC CASSQVQGSYEQYF
TRBJ2-1 NA many TRBV12-3/TRBV12-4 TGTGCCAGCACTCTCGGGGCTAGTGTCTATGAGCAGTTCTTC CASTLGASVYEQFF
TRBJ1-5 TRBD1 NA TRBV5-4 TGTGCCAGCAGCTTGGCCTGTGGGACAGGGGCCGCAAGGCTTCAGCCCCAGCATTTT CASSLACGTGAARLQPQHF
TRBJ2-1 NA few TRBV5-4 TGTGCCAGCAGCTTGGCGAGGGAGGAGTTCTTC CASSLAREEFF
TRBJ2-5 NA NA TRBV29-1 TGCAGCGTTGGGGGCAGGATCCAAGAGACCCAGTACTTC CSVGGRIQETQYF
TRBJ1-1 NA few TRBV25-1 TGTGCCAGCAGTGACCCGGGGGGCGGCCTTGAAGCTTTCTTT CASSDPGGGLEAFF
TRBJ2-2 NA many TRBV29-1 TGCAGCGTTTCCAGGGGCGAAGGGACCGGGGAGCTGTTTTTT CSVSRGEGTGELFF
TRBJ1-2 NA NA TRBV3-1 TGTGCCAGCAGCCACGCTTTTGGCTACACCTTC CASSHAFGYTF
TRBJ2-1 NA few TRBV3-1 TGTGCCAGCAGCTCCGGGACCACAATCTACAATGAGCAGTTCTTC CASSSGTTIYNEQFF
TRBJ2-1 NA NA TRBV20-1 TGCAGTGCTAGAGAAACCCCGGGTACGGGGGATGGCTTGCACTATGAGCAGTTCTTC CSARETPGTGDGLHYEQFF
TRBJ2-2 NA NA TRBV20-1 TGCAGTGCTAGAGACTATAGGGTCGTGACCGGGGAGCTGTTTTTT CSARDYRVVTGELFF
TRBJ2-5 NA NA TRBV7-6 TGTGCCAGCAGCTCAGTACTTGGTGGGGGAGAGACCCAGTACTTC CASSSVLGGGETQYF
TRBJ2-2 TRBD2 NA TRBV10-3 TGTGCCATCACTCGGGGACTAGCGGTGAACACGAACACCGGGGAGCTGTTTTTT CAITRGLAVNTNTGELFF
TRBJ2-3 NA NA TRBV12-3/TRBV12-4 TGTGCCAGCAGTTTAAGGCAGGTTATAGATACGCAGTATTTT CASSLRQVIDTQYF
TRBJ2-6 TRBD1 NA TRBV9 TGTGCCAGCAGGGGGGGACAGGATCGCTCTGGGGCCAACGTCCTGACTTTC CASRGGQDRSGANVLTF
TRBJ1-2 NA many TRBV12-3/TRBV12-4 TGTGCCAGCAGTCGCGACACCTTCTCCTACACCTTC CASSRDTFSYTF
TRBJ1-2 TRBD1 many TRBV20-1 TGCAGTGCTAGCTCAGGGGGCACCTATGGCTACACCTTC CSASSGGTYGYTF
TRBJ2-1 NA few TRBV5-6 TGTGCCAGCAGCCCGGGATGGAACGTCTACAATGAGCAGTTCTTC CASSPGWNVYNEQFF
TRBJ1-1 NA many TRBV6-5 TGTGCCAGCAGTTACTCCCAGGGTGGCTCTGAAGCTTTCTTT CASSYSQGGSEAFF
TRBJ1-1 NA many TRBV20-1 TGCAGTGCTAGCTGGAACACTGAAGCTTTCTTT CSASWNTEAFF
TRBJ2-7 TRBD2 many TRBV6-2/TRBV6-3 TGTGCCAGCAGTTACTCGAAGGGGGAAACTACTAGCGGGAGGGCCGGGAGGGACGAGCAGTACTTC CASSYSKGETTSGRAGRDEQYF
TRBJ2-3 NA NA TRBV5-4 TGTGCCAGCAGCCCTGGGATCAGATCCACAGATACGCAGTATTTT CASSPGIRSTDTQYF
TRBJ2-7 NA few TRBV7-8 TGTGCCAGCAGCTTAGTACAGTCCTACGAGCAGTACTTC CASSLVQSYEQYF
TRBJ2-1 TRBD2 many TRBV5-1 TGTGCCAGCAGTTCCCTTGGGGGGGATGAGCAGTTCTTC CASSSLGGDEQFF
TRBJ2-2 TRBD2 NA TRBV10-3 TGTGCCCTCAGTTATCTACCAAGACTAGCGGGGGACCGCACCGGGGAGCTGTTTTTT CALSYLPRLAGDRTGELFF
TRBJ2-3 NA NA TRBV12-3/TRBV12-4 TGTGCCAGCAGTATAGACTGGGGGACAGATACGCAGTATTTT CASSIDWGTDTQYF
TRBJ2-1 NA NA TRBV15 TGTGCCACCAGCAGGACCCGATGGGATTACAATGAGCAGTTCTTC CATSRTRWDYNEQFF
TRBJ2-7 TRBD1 few TRBV12-3/TRBV12-4 TGTGCCAGCAGCCTGGGACAGGGCAGCAACGAGCAGTACTTC CASSLGQGSNEQYF
TRBJ2-7 TRBD1 NA TRBV2 TGTGCCAGCGTACCCCCGGGACAGGGGACCTACGAGCAGTACTTC CASVPPGQGTYEQYF
TRBJ1-6 NA few TRBV7-2 TGTGCCAGCAGAGGGGATGATTCACCCCTCCACTTT CASRGDDSPLHF
TRBJ2-3 NA NA TRBV6-2/TRBV6-3 TGTGCCAGCAGTTACTCGAACCGGGCTGGGACAGATACGCAGTATTTT CASSYSNRAGTDTQYF
TRBJ1-1 NA NA TRBV29-1 TGCAGCGTTCACAGCTCGAACACTGAAGCTTTCTTT CSVHSSNTEAFF
TRBJ2-5 TRBD2 few TRBV6-5 TGTGCCAGCAGTTACTCGGGACTAGCGGGAGGAAGCGAGACCCAGTACTTC CASSYSGLAGGSETQYF
TRBJ2-3 TRBD1 few TRBV6-4 TGTGCCAGCGGCGAGGACAGGGATACAGATACGCAGTATTTT CASGEDRDTDTQYF
TRBJ1-5 NA NA TRBV21-1 TGTGCCAGCAGCAAAGGAGGCAGGGGCGAGGATCAGCCCCAGCATTTT CASSKGGRGEDQPQHF
TRBJ2-1 NA NA TRBV3-1 TGTGCCAGCAGGTCCTCTCAGGAGATGGGGGTTTCTGAGCAGTTCTTC CASRSSQEMGVSEQFF
TRBJ2-3 NA NA TRBV10-3 TGTGCCATAACCGCTAGGATGGGCACAGATACGCAGTATTTT CAITARMGTDTQYF
TRBJ2-3 TRBD2 NA TRBV12-3/TRBV12-4 TGTGCCAGCACCTCTAGCGGGGGGAGCACAGATACGCAGTATTTT CASTSSGGSTDTQYF
TRBJ2-2 NA many TRBV5-1 TGCGCCAGCAGCTTGGTTCCATCGGAAAACACCGGGGAGCTGTTTTTT CASSLVPSENTGELFF
TRBJ2-7 NA NA TRBV11-3 TGTGCCAGCAGCTTAGCAGGGGCGTTTTACTCCTACGAGCAGTACTTC CASSLAGAFYSYEQYF
TRBJ2-1 TRBD1 few TRBV11-1 TGTGCCAGCAGAGCCGGGACAGGCGGGACCTACTCCTACAATGAGCAGTTCTTC CASRAGTGGTYSYNEQFF
TRBJ2-3 NA NA TRBV20-1 TGCAGTGCTAGTTTCAGCGATGATACGCAGTATTTT CSASFSDDTQYF
TRBJ1-1 NA NA TRBV14 TGTGCCAGCAGCCAAGGGGCCGGGGTGAGGGCTTTCTTT CASSQGAGVRAFF
TRBJ2-1 NA few TRBV10-3 TGTGCCATCAGCACATCAGGGACTGGCCAGGGCAATGAGCAGTTCTTC CAISTSGTGQGNEQFF
TRBJ1-6 TRBD1 many TRBV6-5 TGTGCCAGCAGTTACGGGACAGGGTACTCACCCCTCCACTTT CASSYGTGYSPLHF
TRBJ2-1 NA few TRBV7-9 TGTGCCAGCAGCACCCAGGGGCTCAGCTCCTACAATGAGCAGTTCTTC CASSTQGLSSYNEQFF
TRBJ1-1 NA many TRBV10-3 TGTGCCATCAGTCCGGACAGCATGAACACTGAAGCTTTCTTT CAISPDSMNTEAFF